This T cell receptor beta chain was retrieved from a study of Graves' ophthalmopathy and Graves' hyperthyroidism (dated by TCRdb to 2017 to 2018). Regarding the complete study: Peripheral blood samples were taken at the time of initial diagnosis, before any treatment was given. TCR beta repertoire signatures were used to distinguish Graves' ophthalmopathy from Graves' hyperthyroidism and to predict progression to ophthalmopathy. In total, around 140 blood samples were TCR-sequenced: approximately 42 ophthalmopathy, some 80 hyperthyroidism and some 17 hyperthyroidism-to-ophthalmopathy patients. To explore V-J signatures that separate ophthalmopathy from hyperthyroidism, a discovery set of approximately 100 patients was enrolled, consisting of roughly 45 with ophthalmopathy and around 57 with stable hyperthyroidism. For independent validation, a separate cohort was made up of 18 to 20 hyperthyroidism patients plus 17 patients who later progressed from hyperthyroidism to ophthalmopathy. In roughly 6 hyperthyroidism patients, the T-cell repertoires found in thyroid tissue were compared with those found in blood. After sampling, hyperthyroidism patients received methimazole starting at 30 mg daily, and ophthalmopathy patients received high-dose intravenous methylprednisolone. The approximately 100 discovery patients were divided at random into training and test sets in a 7:3 ratio.

The full study reports these points: In validation, the model predicted ophthalmopathy progression with about 70% sensitivity and approximately 72% specificity; some 13 predicted patients were CT-confirmed with GO in a median of around 6 months. Most expanded thyroid clonotypes with frequency above 0.001 were also detected in blood, suggesting blood repertoires may reflect the thyroid immune response. Sample size was not statistically predetermined, and group allocation was not concealed from the investigators. The 13-signature model separated ophthalmopathy from stable hyperthyroidism with around 90% sensitivity and approximately 83% specificity in cross-validation, and 80%/75% in the test set.

For repertoire sequencing, TCR beta CDR3 regions were amplified from RNA transcripts. A first-round RT-PCR used HTBI primers with the Qiagen OneStep RT-PCR kit, followed by a second-round multiplex PCR, size selection and purification. Libraries were sequenced paired-end with 100 bp reads on an Illumina HiSeq2000. In the paper's pipeline: Reads were processed with SOAPnuke, discarding reads with adapters, uncalled bases, mean Phred below 15, or no exact constant-primer or identifier match. COPE v1.2.5 was used to merge high-quality paired reads. Clonotypes were defined as unique nucleotide sequences and were aligned to IMGT TRB V, D and J references using MiTCR v1.1. The analysis was limited to V-J combinations with a frequency above 0.0001, which together covered more than 99% of repertoires. For each V-J combination, a TCR clonal expansion and chaos score was defined as the ratio of F50 clonal expansion to chaos observed in the TCRdist matrix. Welch's t-statistics and random forest were used to reduce features to about 14 V-J combinations, which were fed into a naive Bayes classifier. The similarity between thyroid and blood repertoires was quantified using the Morisita-Horn index. The public reads were reanalyzed by TCRdb: fastp trimming at Q25, MiXCR alignment, in-frame beta chains only. Each entry is one CDR3 protein sequence, shown with its most common DNA and genes. It is TCRdb's table, rather than the study itself, that gives the V and J calls and clone size. For this sample there are fewer than 650,000 distinct CDR3 sequences; about 24% appear just once. Of the sample, around 6.5% is held by the ten largest clones.

Hyperthyroidism was defined as stable when no progression to ophthalmopathy occurred within 18 months of follow-up. The hyperthyroidism patients were 18 to 65 years old and newly diagnosed, with a disease duration of less than 2 months. Patients with other autoimmune diseases, uncontrolled infections, pregnancy or lactation were excluded. Diagnosis was based on clinical symptoms, serum thyroxine, TRAb, thyroid ultrasound and orbital computed tomography. PBMCs were isolated from 7.5 to 10 ml of fresh peripheral blood by Ficoll-Paque density gradient centrifugation. Trizol reagent was used to extract the total RNA, and its quality was then checked on an Agilent 2100 Bioanalyzer. This clonotype was detected ten times or more. Which antigen it targets is not known. The input lacks base qualities; no much larger clone sits a single base away. The sample taken for sequencing was peripheral blood. The source of this sequence is a young woman with stable Graves' hyperthyroidism. Some clones in this sample may be carry-over from other donors' samples. Donor details come from another sample of the same person, matched by shared clones.

The CDR3 has the sequence CAISETGTYGYTF. DNA sequence: TGTGCCATCAGTGAGACAGGGACCTATGGCTACACCTTC. The sequence joins TRBV10-3 to TRBJ1-2; a tentative D match to TRBD1 spans 6 bases. V lost 2 bases and J lost 4 bases; the stretch between them is 8 bases long. For CDR1 and CDR2, the germline V gene lists ENHRY and SYGVKD. The CDR3 covers 13 residues, taking in both the cysteine and the phenylalanine. This entry keeps only the CDR3 DNA: 39 bases, framed from base 1.